Below are 20 T cell receptor beta chains sequenced from a single sample in a study of spatial heterogeneity in lung cancer. Study results and limitations: The study found that expanded intratumoral alpha and beta TCR counts tracked tumor mutation counts.

Their recognized antigens are unknown. TCRdb recomputed calls from the 5' RACE reads with MiXCR, one row per CDR3 protein. Here the sample spans some 10,000 distinct CDR3 sequences, around 5.2% being singletons. Described time point: sample taken at primary tumor resection. The specimen comprised lung tumor tissue, sampled at surgery. The receptors shown here come from a male donor with early-stage non-small cell lung cancer.

This clonotype was found once. This beta chain is a stray sequence in a library constructed for alpha chains; its clone size is not meaningful. The J gene is TRBJ2-1, the V gene TRBV4-3; 10 positions match TRBD2. Germline trimming cut 1 base from V and 7 bases from J; bases unmatched to any gene: 7. Germline values: CDR1 LGHNA, CDR2 YSLEER. The CDR3 has 16 amino acids. For the CDR3, the DNA is TGCGCCAGCAGCCAAGCCACTCCGGGACTAGCGAATGAGCAGTTCTTC. It is translated as CASSQATPGLANEQFF.

This clonotype has a handful of counts. For a library built for alpha chains, this beta chain is a stray read; little rests on its size. The chain combines TRBV27 with TRBJ2-6; TRBD2 is a possible D gene (5 bases). Germline V lookup: CDR1 MNHEY, CDR2 SMNVEV (reference sequence). CDR3 length: 16 residues. V lost 2 bases to trimming and J lost 0 bases, with 8 bases between them. The CDR3 reads CASSLTAGSGANVLTF. CDR3 DNA: TGTGCCAGCAGTTTAACGGCGGGCTCTGGGGCCAACGTCCTGACTTTC. Looking up the rest from reference TRBV27 and TRBJ2-6 gives the full variable domain: EAQVTQNPRYLITVTGKKLTVTCSQNMNHEYMSWYRQDPGLGLRQIYYSMNVEVTDKGDVPEGYKVSRKEKRNFPLILESPSPNQTSLYFCASSLTAGSGANVLTFGAGSRLTVL.

This clonotype was recorded at least ten times. This beta chain came through as a stray read in a library set up for alpha chains, and its size says little. The chain uses TRBV12-3 or TRBV12-4 and TRBJ1-6; D not resolved. The CDR3 extends over 14 amino acids. With 6 bases removed from V and 2 bases from J, the gap between germline ends came to 8 bases. The DNA of the CDR3 is TGTGCCAGCAGGTCTCGGACCTATAATTCACCCCTCCACTTT. This encodes CASRSRTYNSPLHF.

In this sample, this clonotype turned up many times. A library made for alpha chains picked up this beta chain off target, so its size means little. The genes are TRBV6-6 and TRBJ1-5; no definite D call. V was cut by 3 bases and J by 3 bases, with 6 bases left in between. Germline assignment: CDR1 MNHNY and CDR2 SVGAGI (reference sequence). This CDR3 region has 13 residues. CDR3 region: CASSYANNQPQHF. CDR3 DNA sequence: TGTGCCAGCAGTTATGCAAACAATCAGCCCCAGCATTTT.

This clonotype was detected ten times or more. As an off-target read in a library built for alpha chains, this beta chain has a frequency of little significance. CDR3 in amino acids: CAISEPPGGLETQYF. CDR3 in DNA: TGTGCCATCAGTGAGCCCCCAGGGGGTTTGGAGACCCAGTACTTC. This sequence joins TRBV10-3 and TRBJ2-5; 7 bases map to TRBD1. CDR1 and CDR2 from the germline V gene are ENHRY and SYGVKD. Trimming took 2 bases from V and 5 from J; bases not matched to a gene: 8. CDR3 length: 15 amino acids.

The sample holds many counts of this clonotype. The library was built for alpha chains, so this beta chain is an off-target read and its size means little. This rearrangement joins TRBV20-1 to TRBJ2-1; no clear D. Trimming took 4 bases from V and 9 from J, leaving 10 bases between them. The CDR3 totals 11 residues. The germline CDR1 and CDR2 sequences are DFQATT and SNEGSKA (reference sequence). The CDR3: CSAIFPGEQFF. CDR3 in DNA: TGCAGTGCTATTTTCCCCGGTGAGCAGTTCTTC.

This clonotype was observed many times. This beta chain lies outside the target of a library built for alpha chains; its clone size means little. V usage is TRBV19 and J usage is TRBJ2-5; D is undetermined. The CDR3 covers 13 residues. Germline assignment: CDR1 LNHDA and CDR2 SQIVND (reference sequence). Trimming removed 9 bases from V and 3 bases from J, with 14 bases in between. The CDR3 loop is CASRYSTKETQYF. The CDR3 DNA reads TGTGCCAGCCGTTACAGTACTAAAGAGACCCAGTACTTC.

Notes on this clonotype: A library made for alpha chains picked up this beta chain off target, so its size means little. This chain connects TRBV3-1 to TRBJ2-7; 8 positions match TRBD2. In germline, CDR1 is LGHDT, CDR2 YNNKEL (reference sequence). The trim removed 5 bases at V and 2 bases at J, leaving 8 bases unmatched. The CDR3 runs to 15 residues. The CDR3 reads CASSTSGQRAYEQYF. In DNA, the CDR3 is TGTGCCAGCAGCACTAGCGGCCAACGGGCCTACGAGCAGTACTTC.

This clonotype was counted at least ten times. This beta chain is a stray sequence in a library constructed for alpha chains; its clone size is not meaningful. This chain joins TRBV6-5 and TRBJ2-1; TRBD2 aligns across 7 bases. Per the germline V gene, CDR1 is MNHEY and CDR2 is SVGAGI. Trimming cost V 2 bases and J 7 bases; bases outside gene matches: 5. There are 14 residues in the CDR3. CDR3: CASSYAGVRNEQFF. The CDR3, as DNA: TGTGCCAGCAGTTACGCGGGAGTTCGGAATGAGCAGTTCTTC.

At least ten counts were recorded for this clonotype. This beta chain turned up in a library designed for alpha chains; as an off-target read, its abundance says little. V usage is TRBV6-5 and J usage is TRBJ1-1; the match to TRBD1 covers 9 bases. This CDR3 is 15 amino acids long. Germline CDR1 reads MNHEY; CDR2 reads SVGAGI. Losses at the gene ends were 2 bases for V and 4 bases for J; bases not matched to a gene: 5. The CDR3 nucleotides read TGTGCCAGCAGTTACGGGAGACAGGGGGGCACTGAAGCTTTCTTT. Protein sequence: CASSYGRQGGTEAFF.

This clonotype is classed as medium-sized. This beta chain is a stray sequence in a library constructed for alpha chains; its clone size is not meaningful. V usage is TRBV29-1 and J usage is TRBJ1-2; D is unclear. Per germline, CDR1 SQVTM and CDR2 ANQGSEA. Trimming removed 5 bases from V and 9 bases from J, with 13 bases in between. The CDR3 is made up of 11 amino acids. The CDR3 loop is CSVPDPGSYTF. The CDR3 DNA follows: TGCAGCGTTCCGGATCCGGGTAGCTACACCTTC. Full variable domain (rest looked up from reference TRBV29-1 and TRBJ1-2): SAVISQKPSRDICQRGTSLTIQCQVDSQVTMMFWYRQQPGQSLTLIATANQGSEATYESGFVIDKFPISRPNLTFSTLTVSNMSPEDSSIYLCSVPDPGSYTFGSGTRLTVV.

As regards this clonotype: Because the library targeted alpha chains, this beta chain is an off-target read whose size means little. The chain combines TRBV20-1 with TRBJ2-1; D remains unclear. Germline V lookup: CDR1 DFQATT, CDR2 SNEGSKA (reference sequence). V lost 5 bases, J lost 4 bases, and 9 bases lay in between. The CDR3 has 12 residues. The CDR3 loop is CSAPWIYNEQFF. In nucleotides, the CDR3 is TGCAGTGCTCCTTGGATATACAATGAGCAGTTCTTC.

This clonotype showed up many times. This beta chain came through as a stray read in a library set up for alpha chains, and its size says little. The chain uses TRBV12-3 or TRBV12-4 and TRBJ2-3, with 12 bases matching TRBD2. After removal of 6 bases from V and 7 bases from J, the junction contained 8 bases not matched to a gene. The CDR3 has 15 amino acids. The CDR3 DNA reads as TGTGCCAGCAGGATAGGACTAGCGGGGAAAAATACGCAGTATTTT. Encoded protein: CASRIGLAGKNTQYF.

This clonotype has only a few counts. The library was built for alpha chains, so this beta chain is an off-target read and its size means little. The chain uses TRBV27 and TRBJ2-7, with 8 bases identical to TRBD2. The CDR3 consists of 15 residues. The germline V gene encodes CDR1 MNHEY and CDR2 SMNVEV (reference sequence). With 2 bases clipped from V and 4 bases from J, the junction kept 7 bases outside the gene matches. The CDR3 sequence: CASSLAGGAGYEQYF. The CDR3 DNA reads TGTGCCAGCAGTTTAGCCGGGGGGGCTGGTTACGAGCAGTACTTC.

This clonotype showed up many times. The size of this beta chain means little, since it is a stray read in a library made for alpha chains. The rearrangement links TRBV9 to TRBJ1-2; 7 positions agree with TRBD1. Germline loops: CDR1 SGDLS, CDR2 YYNGEE. Trimming took 3 bases from V and 2 from J; bases not matched to a gene: 4. CDR3 length: 14 residues. The CDR3 DNA follows: TGTGCCAGCAGCGGGACAGGTTTCAACTATGGCTACACCTTC. Amino acids: CASSGTGFNYGYTF.

This clonotype is termed medium-sized. A library made for alpha chains picked up this beta chain off target, so its size means little. The rearrangement links TRBV6-5 to TRBJ1-1; 8 bases are a match to TRBD1. The CDR3 length is 18 residues. Germline lookup yields CDR1 MNHEY and CDR2 SVGAGI. The trim removed 2 bases at V and 5 bases at J, leaving 16 bases unmatched. The CDR3 is CASSYIAVRTGSSTEAFF. CDR3 coding DNA: TGTGCCAGCAGTTACATCGCGGTACGGACAGGGTCGAGTACTGAAGCTTTCTTT.

This clonotype was seen repeatedly, ten times or more. Since it is a stray read in a library aimed at alpha chains, this beta chain has a size that is not meaningful. The chain recombines TRBV24-1 with TRBJ2-1; no firm D call. Germline CDR1 and CDR2: KGHDR and SFDVKD. The CDR3 runs 13 residues. V was cut by 1 base and J by 12 bases, with 12 bases left in between. CDR3 sequence (DNA): TGTGCCACCAGTGATTTCTCGAGCCCAGGGCAGTTCTTC. Its protein product is CATSDFSSPGQFF.

This clonotype appeared many times. A library made for alpha chains picked up this beta chain off target, so its size means little. The rearrangement uses TRBV12-3 or TRBV12-4 and TRBJ2-7; perhaps TRBD2 as D (5 bases). There are 13 residues in the CDR3. Deletions cut 7 bases from V and 4 bases from J, with 14 bases between. CDR3 bases: TGTGCCAGCACCTCGGGTGGGGAGTACGAGCAGTACTTC. It yields the protein CASTSGGEYEQYF.

Ten or more counts support this clonotype. This beta chain lies outside the target of a library built for alpha chains; its clone size means little. J is TRBJ2-1 and V is TRBV25-1; D may be TRBD2 (6 bases). Germline CDR1 is MGHDK and CDR2 is SYGVNS. V was trimmed by 2 bases and J by 8 bases, leaving 19 bases between them. The CDR3 runs 16 residues. CDR3 sequence: CASSEALGEGRYEQFF. CDR3 bases: TGTGCCAGCAGTGAAGCCCTGGGTGAAGGGAGGTATGAGCAGTTCTTC.

Worth noting for this clonotype: This beta chain is an unintended read in a library built for alpha chains; its size means little. The CDR3 nucleotides read TGTGCCAGCAGCCAACCGTCTCCGGGACAGGGCGAAAAACTGTTTTTT. The encoded protein is CASSQPSPGQGEKLFF. This chain links TRBV4-2 with TRBJ1-4; 9 bases align to TRBD1. This CDR3 is built from 16 residues. CDR1 and CDR2 (germline): LGHNA, YNFKEQ. The V segment lost 2 bases and the J segment 8 bases; nucleotides outside the gene matches: 9.